The rows below give T cell receptor beta chains drawn from one sample of a study of T cell clonotyping in hematopoietic cell transplantation. Profiled with immunoSEQ multiplex PCR; TCRdb holds only in-frame clones, not every one. The top ten clones hold around 1.6% of a sample with under 45,000 clones, around 95% of them seen once. Sample: peripheral blood mononuclear cells, taken before stem cell transplant. These receptors were obtained from a man aged 35 to 55 with chronic myeloid leukemia. Some clones in this sample may be carry-over from other donors' samples. Both conserved end residues are part of each CDR3. The D gene is left open where the match is weak. Some rows mark clone size as missing; the rest say once, few, many or name a class of expanded clone.

D,V,J,size,DNA,CDR3
NA,TRBV29-1,TRBJ1-2,NA,TGCAGCGTTGGGACGGAGAGTTATGGCTACACCTTC,CSVGTESYGYTF
NA,TRBV6-5,TRBJ1-2,NA,TGTGCCAGCAGTTACTCGAGGAATGGCTACACCTTC,CASSYSRNGYTF
NA,TRBV5-5,TRBJ2-7,NA,TGTGCCAGCAGCCCGGGGGCGGAGTACGAGCAGTACTTC,CASSPGAEYEQYF
TRBD1,TRBV7-2,TRBJ1-1,NA,TGTGCCAGCAGCCGACAGGGACCGAACACTGAAGCTTTCTTT,CASSRQGPNTEAFF
TRBD1,TRBV27,TRBJ2-7,few,TGTGCCAGCAGAAGACAGGGAAGGGACGAGCAGTACTTC,CASRRQGRDEQYF
NA,TRBV28,TRBJ1-1,NA,TGTGCCAGCAGCCTAGGGGGGGATAACACTGAAGCTTTCTTT,CASSLGGDNTEAFF
TRBD1,TRBV28,TRBJ2-1,once,TGTGCCAGCAGTCCCCCGGGACAGGGCTACAATGAGCAGTTCTTC,CASSPPGQGYNEQFF
TRBD1,TRBV7-9,TRBJ1-2,NA,TGTGCCAGCAGCGGACAGGGCTGGGGCTACACCTTC,CASSGQGWGYTF
NA,TRBV6-1,TRBJ1-3,NA,TGTGCCAGCAGTGATCAGGGAGGAGCTGGAAACACCATATATTTT,CASSDQGGAGNTIYF
TRBD2,TRBV11-2,TRBJ2-2,NA,TGTGCCAGCAGCGCGCAACTAGCGTCCGGGGAGCTGTTTTTT,CASSAQLASGELFF
NA,TRBV20-1,TRBJ2-7,NA,TGCAGTGCTAGGAGATGGGAGCAGTACTTC,CSARRWEQYF
NA,TRBV10-3,TRBJ2-1,NA,TGTGCCATCAGTGAGGGACGGGGCCAATACAATGAGCAGTTCTTC,CAISEGRGQYNEQFF
NA,TRBV6-6,TRBJ1-3,NA,TGTGCCAGCAGCCACCCCCAGAGCTCTGGAAACACCATATATTTT,CASSHPQSSGNTIYF
TRBD1,TRBV28,TRBJ1-2,NA,TGTGCCAGCAGGGGCTTAGGTCACCGGGGACAGGGGGCCGACTATGGCTACACCTTC,CASRGLGHRGQGADYGYTF
NA,TRBV5-1,TRBJ2-7,NA,TGCGCCAGCAGCACGGGGCCCGAACCCTCCTACGAGCAGTACTTC,CASSTGPEPSYEQYF
NA,TRBV27,TRBJ1-1,NA,TGTGCCAGCAGTTTTGCAGACTTGAACACTGAAGCTTTCTTT,CASSFADLNTEAFF
TRBD1,TRBV9,TRBJ1-6,NA,TGTGCCAGCAGCGCCACCCCCGGGACAGCGAATTCACCCCTCCACTTT,CASSATPGTANSPLHF
TRBD1,TRBV13,TRBJ1-1,NA,TGTGCCAGCAGCTTTTGGGGACAGGGACCTGAAGCTTTCTTT,CASSFWGQGPEAFF
NA,TRBV7-3,TRBJ1-5,NA,TGTGCCAGCAGCTCCCCCGGAGATAGCAATCAGCCCCAGCATTTT,CASSSPGDSNQPQHF
NA,TRBV11-3,TRBJ2-5,NA,TGTGCCAGCAGCTTACTAGCCCAAGAGACCCAGTACTTC,CASSLLAQETQYF
NA,TRBV30,TRBJ2-3,NA,TGTGCCTGGAGTCCCGATCTTGATACGCAGTATTTT,CAWSPDLDTQYF
NA,TRBV9,TRBJ2-1,NA,TGTGCCAGCAGCCCGTCGGCGTACAATGAGCAGTTCTTC,CASSPSAYNEQFF
TRBD1,TRBV7-2,TRBJ2-7,NA,TGTGCCAGCAGTACAAACCAGGGGGCCCCCTACGAGCAGTACTTC,CASSTNQGAPYEQYF
NA,TRBV6-5,TRBJ2-2,NA,TGTGCCAGCAGTGCCATTATAGACACCGGGGAGCTGTTTTTT,CASSAIIDTGELFF
NA,TRBV28,TRBJ1-5,NA,TGTGCCAGCAATCCTAGCAATCAGCCCCAGCATTTT,CASNPSNQPQHF
NA,TRBV11-2,TRBJ2-7,NA,TGTGCCAGCAGCCCACCCCTGGGGGTCTACGAGCAGTACTTC,CASSPPLGVYEQYF
TRBD2,TRBV30,TRBJ2-5,NA,TGTGCCTGGAGTCGCGGACTAGAGGGGACCCAGTACTTC,CAWSRGLEGTQYF
NA,TRBV30,TRBJ1-4,NA,TGTGCCTGCATGGGGCAGCAGGGGAATGAAAAACTGTTTTTT,CACMGQQGNEKLFF
NA,TRBV30,TRBJ1-3,NA,TGTGCCTGGAGTCCCGCAGGGGCGCCCTCTGGAAACACCATATATTTT,CAWSPAGAPSGNTIYF
TRBD1,TRBV11-2,TRBJ2-7,NA,TGTGCCAGCAGCTCCAACAGGGGCCACGAGCAGTACTTC,CASSSNRGHEQYF
TRBD1,TRBV4-3,TRBJ1-4,NA,TGCGCCAGCAGTCAGACCGGGACAGGGGGCCCGAAACTGTTTTTT,CASSQTGTGGPKLFF
TRBD1,TRBV11-3,TRBJ2-7,NA,TGTGCCAGCAGCTTAGATTCAGGGACAGGGGTTGACGAGCAGTACTTC,CASSLDSGTGVDEQYF
TRBD1,TRBV19,TRBJ1-2,NA,TGTGCCAGTAGAAGAGACAGGGGCTATGGCTACACCTTC,CASRRDRGYGYTF
TRBD1,TRBV7-2,TRBJ1-2,once,TGTGCCAGCTGGACTGTAACCGGGACAGGGGTCTCTAACTATGGCTACACCTTC,CASWTVTGTGVSNYGYTF
NA,TRBV28,TRBJ1-5,NA,TGTGCCAGCATGACAGATTATAGCAATCAGCCCCAGCATTTT,CASMTDYSNQPQHF
TRBD2,TRBV30,TRBJ2-1,once,TGTGCCTGGGGCCCGGGAGGGGATGAGCAGTTCTTC,CAWGPGGDEQFF
NA,TRBV7-3,TRBJ1-5,NA,TGTGCCAGCAGCTTAGGACGGAACCAGCCCCAGCATTTT,CASSLGRNQPQHF
NA,TRBV28,TRBJ1-1,NA,TGTGCCAGCAGTTCTCGGACAGACTTAAGGTGGGAAGCTTTCTTT,CASSSRTDLRWEAFF
NA,TRBV2,TRBJ1-1,NA,TGTGCCAGCAGGGGAACCGCGGGGGGGGCTTTCTTT,CASRGTAGGAFF
NA,TRBV5-1,TRBJ1-4,NA,TGCGCCAGCAGCGTGATACAGGGATCTAATGAAAAACTGTTTTTT,CASSVIQGSNEKLFF
NA,TRBV20-1,TRBJ2-1,NA,TGCAGTGCCGGTGGACTATCCGGGCAGTTCTTC,CSAGGLSGQFF
TRBD1,TRBV28,TRBJ1-5,once,TGTGCCAGCAGGGGAACAGGGGAGAATCAGCCCCAGCATTTT,CASRGTGENQPQHF
TRBD1,TRBV5-6,TRBJ1-1,few,TGTGCCAGCAGCTGGGACAGGAACACTGAAGCTTTCTTT,CASSWDRNTEAFF
NA,TRBV11-2,TRBJ1-2,once,TGTGCCAGCAGCCCCACCGCGGGGCAGGGGAGGATTTCGTTGGGCTACACCTTC,CASSPTAGQGRISLGYTF
NA,TRBV11-2,TRBJ1-3,NA,TGTGCCAGCAGCTTAGGGACGGAACCGGGTTGGGACTCTGGAAACACCATATATTTT,CASSLGTEPGWDSGNTIYF
NA,TRBV7-9,TRBJ1-1,once,TGTGCCAGCAGCTCACAGGGATTGGAAGCTGAAGCTTTCTTT,CASSSQGLEAEAFF
TRBD1,TRBV5-1,TRBJ2-5,once,TGCGCCAGCAGCTGGGGACAGGTCCAAGAGACCCAGTACTTC,CASSWGQVQETQYF
NA,TRBV12-5,TRBJ2-5,NA,TGTGCTAGTGGTTTCGGGGAGACCCAGTACTTC,CASGFGETQYF
NA,TRBV7-3,TRBJ1-6,NA,TGTGCCAGCAGCTTAGGGGGAACCTATAATTCACCCCTCCACTTT,CASSLGGTYNSPLHF
NA,TRBV28,TRBJ1-5,NA,TGTGCCAGCAGTCTCAGGGGATTCGGTCAGCCCCAGCATTTT,CASSLRGFGQPQHF
NA,TRBV6-1,TRBJ1-6,NA,TGTGCCAGCAGTGGCTCAGGGTTAGTTTATAATTCACCCCTCCACTTT,CASSGSGLVYNSPLHF
NA,TRBV7-3,TRBJ1-2,NA,TGTGCCAGCAGCTTAAGACAGAAGCATGGCTACACCTTC,CASSLRQKHGYTF
TRBD1,TRBV14,TRBJ2-7,NA,TGTGCCAGCAGCCCGACAGGGGGCCAAACCGGGGGGTACTTC,CASSPTGGQTGGYF
NA,TRBV9,TRBJ1-1,NA,TGTGCCAGCAGCGTACTTGAAAACACTGAAGCTTTCTTT,CASSVLENTEAFF
TRBD2,TRBV6-5,TRBJ2-7,once,TGTGCCAGCAGTTATTCGGGAGGTCAGACCTACGAGCAGTACTTC,CASSYSGGQTYEQYF
NA,TRBV9,TRBJ1-2,NA,TGTGCCAGCAGCGTAAACAGCGCTAACTATGGCTACACCTTC,CASSVNSANYGYTF
NA,TRBV19,TRBJ1-1,NA,TGTGCCAGTAGTATGACAGGTTCTGAAGCTTTCTTT,CASSMTGSEAFF
NA,TRBV28,TRBJ2-7,NA,TGTGCCACAGTCCTCAGTGGGAGTGAAGAGCAGTACTTC,CATVLSGSEEQYF
NA,TRBV27,TRBJ1-5,NA,TGTGCCAGCAGTTTAGGCCCGGCGATGAGCAATCAGCCCCAGCATTTT,CASSLGPAMSNQPQHF